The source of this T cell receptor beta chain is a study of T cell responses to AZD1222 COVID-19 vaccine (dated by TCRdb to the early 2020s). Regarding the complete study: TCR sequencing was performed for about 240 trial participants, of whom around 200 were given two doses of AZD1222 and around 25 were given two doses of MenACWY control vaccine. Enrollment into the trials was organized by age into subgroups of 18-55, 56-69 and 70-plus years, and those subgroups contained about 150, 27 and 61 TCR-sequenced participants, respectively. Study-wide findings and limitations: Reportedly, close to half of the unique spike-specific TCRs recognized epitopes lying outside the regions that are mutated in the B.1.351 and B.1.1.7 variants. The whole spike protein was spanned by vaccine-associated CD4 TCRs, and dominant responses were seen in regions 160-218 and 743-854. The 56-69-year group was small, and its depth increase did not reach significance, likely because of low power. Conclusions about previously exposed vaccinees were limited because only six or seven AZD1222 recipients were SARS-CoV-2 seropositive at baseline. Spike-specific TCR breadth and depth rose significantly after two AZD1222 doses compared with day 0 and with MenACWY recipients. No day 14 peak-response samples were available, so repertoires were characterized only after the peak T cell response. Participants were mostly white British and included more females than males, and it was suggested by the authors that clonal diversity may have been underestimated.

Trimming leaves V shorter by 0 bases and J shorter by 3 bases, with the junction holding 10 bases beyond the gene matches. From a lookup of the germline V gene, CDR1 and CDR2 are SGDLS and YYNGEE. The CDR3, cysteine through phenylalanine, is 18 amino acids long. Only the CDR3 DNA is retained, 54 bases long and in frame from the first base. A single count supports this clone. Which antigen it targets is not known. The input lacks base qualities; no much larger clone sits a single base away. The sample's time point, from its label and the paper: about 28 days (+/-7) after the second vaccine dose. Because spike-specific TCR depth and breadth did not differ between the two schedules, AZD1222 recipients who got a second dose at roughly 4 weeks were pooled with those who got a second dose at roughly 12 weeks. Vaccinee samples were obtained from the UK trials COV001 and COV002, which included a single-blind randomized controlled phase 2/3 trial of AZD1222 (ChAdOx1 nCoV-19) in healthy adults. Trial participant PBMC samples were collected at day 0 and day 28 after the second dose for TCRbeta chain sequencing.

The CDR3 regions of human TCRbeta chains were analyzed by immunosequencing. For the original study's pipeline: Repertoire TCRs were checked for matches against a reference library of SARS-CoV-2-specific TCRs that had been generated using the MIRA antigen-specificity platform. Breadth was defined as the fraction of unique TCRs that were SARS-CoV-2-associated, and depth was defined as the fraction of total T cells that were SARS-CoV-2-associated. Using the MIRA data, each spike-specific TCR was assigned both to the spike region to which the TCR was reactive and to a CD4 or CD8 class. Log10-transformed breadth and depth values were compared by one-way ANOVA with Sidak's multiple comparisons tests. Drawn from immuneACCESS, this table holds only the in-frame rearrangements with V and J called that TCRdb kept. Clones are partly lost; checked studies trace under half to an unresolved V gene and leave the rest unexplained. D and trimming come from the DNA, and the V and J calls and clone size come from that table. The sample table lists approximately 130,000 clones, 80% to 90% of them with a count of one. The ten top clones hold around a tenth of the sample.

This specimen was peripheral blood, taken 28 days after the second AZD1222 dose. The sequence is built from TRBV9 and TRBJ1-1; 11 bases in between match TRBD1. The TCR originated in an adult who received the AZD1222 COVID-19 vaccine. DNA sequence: TGTGCCAGCAGCGTAGGAGGACAGGGGGCGAGTTGGGACACTGAAGCTTTCTTT. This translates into CASSVGGQGASWDTEAFF.